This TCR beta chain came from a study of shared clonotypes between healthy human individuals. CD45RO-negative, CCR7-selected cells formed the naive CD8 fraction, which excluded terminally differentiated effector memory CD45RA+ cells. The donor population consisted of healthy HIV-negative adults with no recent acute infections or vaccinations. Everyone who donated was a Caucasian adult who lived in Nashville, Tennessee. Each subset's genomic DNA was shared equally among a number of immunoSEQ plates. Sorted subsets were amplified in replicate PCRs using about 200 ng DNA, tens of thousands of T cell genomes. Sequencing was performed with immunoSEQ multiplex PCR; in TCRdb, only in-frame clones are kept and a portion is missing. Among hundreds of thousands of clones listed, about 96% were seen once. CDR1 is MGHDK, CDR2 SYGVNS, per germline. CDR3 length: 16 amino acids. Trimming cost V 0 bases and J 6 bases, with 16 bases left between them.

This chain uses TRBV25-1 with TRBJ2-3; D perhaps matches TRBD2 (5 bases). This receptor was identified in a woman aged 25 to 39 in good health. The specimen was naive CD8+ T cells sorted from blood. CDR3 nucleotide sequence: TGTGCCAGCAGTGAATATAAGGAGACGGGGTTTGATACGCAGTATTTT. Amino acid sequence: CASSEYKETGFDTQYF. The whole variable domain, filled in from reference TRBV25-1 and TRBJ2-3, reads EADIYQTPRYLVIGTGKKITLECSQTMGHDKMYWYQQDPGMELHLIHYSYGVNSTEKGDLSSESTVSRIRTEHFPLTLESARPSHTSQYLCASSEYKETGFDTQYFGPGTRLTVL.